This T cell receptor beta chain appears in the sequencing data of a study of T cells in Graves' hyperthyroidism and ophthalmopathy. Study observations and caveats: The model's output predicted ophthalmopathy at a median of about 6.5 months prior to onset. Researchers found most expanded thyroid clonotypes above 0.001 in blood as well.

TCR beta CDR3 region amplification was performed from RNA transcripts. HTBI primers drove first-round RT-PCR of the TCR CDR3. TCRdb redid the calling of the multiplex PCR reads with MiXCR, one entry per CDR3 protein. This sample has 40,000 to 65,000 distinct CDR3 sequences, with roughly 50% found just once. The cohort's ophthalmopathy patients, a group with duration under 3 months, had a Clinical Activity Score of at least 3 and a NOSPECS grade of at least 4. Any patient presenting with uncontrolled infection, other autoimmune disease, pregnancy or lactation was left out. Germline V gene sequence: CDR1 LNHDA, CDR2 SQIVND (reference sequence). The CDR3 is 13 amino acids. V was cut by 10 bases and J by 7 bases, with 17 bases left in between. This clonotype appeared many times. The antigen is undetermined.

The rearrangement uses TRBV19 and TRBJ1-5; D not resolved. The clonotype originates from a woman between 45 and 65 years old with Graves' ophthalmopathy. Input material: blood. In DNA form, the CDR3 reads TGTGCCACCGCGGGGTGGGATGGGCAGCCCCAGCATTTT. Translating gives CATAGWDGQPQHF.